The 5 T cell receptor beta chains listed next were all sequenced from one sample in a study of cytomegalovirus exposure and HLA in healthy donors (dated by TCRdb to about 2017). Libraries were prepared through the immunoSEQ multiplex PCR assay. A mixture of 60 forward primers for TCR Vbeta segments and 13 reverse primers for TCR Jbeta segments was used in the multiplex PCR. Entries here come from immuneACCESS through TCRdb and include only in-frame sequences with V and J called. Some clones fail to appear in such tables; in the studies checked, an unresolved V gene covers under half of the shortfall, and the cause of the remainder is unknown. The sample table holds roughly 53,000 clones. The ten most abundant clones make up 9.5% to 15% of the sample. Sequencing used PBMCs. All receptors come from a man between 18 and 35 years old in good health and CMV-seropositive.

V and J are TRBV6-1 and TRBJ2-7; D not certain. Trimming removed 6 bases from V and 3 bases from J, with 6 bases in between. This CDR3 is built from 11 residues. Germline-derived CDR1 and CDR2 are MNHNS and SASEGT. The CDR3 nucleotides are TGTGCCAGCAGCAGAAACTACGAGCAGTACTTC. Translation gives CASSRNYEQYF.

The CDR3 region is CASSFPTSGSVFDEQFF. The CDR3 DNA reads as TGTGCCAGCAGCTTCCCGACTAGCGGGAGTGTTTTCGATGAGCAGTTCTTC. This chain connects TRBV7-8 to TRBJ2-1, with 12 bases fitting TRBD2. V was clipped by 3 bases and J by 8 bases; unmatched bases: 11. Germline loops: CDR1 SGHVS, CDR2 FQNEAQ. The CDR3 totals 17 residues.

J is TRBJ2-5 and V is TRBV7-2; 9 nucleotides agree with TRBD2. In germline, CDR1 is SGHTA, CDR2 FQGNSA. After removal of 5 bases from V and 3 bases from J, the junction contained 7 bases not matched to a gene. The CDR3 is made up of 15 amino acids. CDR3 coding DNA: TGTGCCAGCAGCACATTCCGACTAGCGGAAGAGACCCAGTACTTC. Translating gives CASSTFRLAEETQYF.

CDR3 DNA sequence: TGCGCCAGCAGCTCGCTAGGTGGGGGCCCAACTGAAGCTTTCTTT. It is translated as CASSSLGGGPTEAFF. This rearrangement joins TRBV5-1 to TRBJ1-1; perhaps TRBD1 as D (6 bases). CDR3 length: 15 residues. CDR1 is SGHRS and CDR2 is YFSETQ in the germline V gene. V was trimmed by 3 bases and J by 5 bases, leaving 17 bases between them.

V is TRBV28 and J is TRBJ1-4; TRBD1 aligns across 8 bases. The germline V gene encodes CDR1 MDHEN and CDR2 SYDVKM. J gave up 8 bases and V 6 bases, and 8 bases lay outside the gene matches. There are 14 residues in the CDR3. The CDR3 sequence: CASRSTGGQEKLFF. CDR3 bases: TGTGCCAGCAGGAGCACAGGGGGTCAAGAAAAACTGTTTTTT.